The TCR beta chain under discussion was sequenced for a study of T cell repertoires in cytomegalovirus infection (dated by TCRdb to about 2019). Turning to the overall study: The peptide stimulations were aimed at well-studied HLA-B-restricted epitopes as well as recently identified HLA-C-restricted CMV epitopes, whose presentation resists viral immunomodulation. Donor HLA type was relevant to the analysis, because carriage of CMV infection together with the matching HLA type was indicated by public TCR beta signatures.

The germline V end is reduced by 0 bases and the J end by 5 bases; junction bases left unmatched: 8. As encoded in the germline V gene (reference sequence), CDR1 is MNHNY while CDR2 is SVGAGI. The CDR3 runs 17 residues from the cysteine to the phenylalanine. The sequence is cut down to CDR3 DNA, 51 bases in frame from base 1. Results the study describes overall, beyond this receptor: In both this cohort and an independent roughly 350-donor cohort, the cumulative frequency of public TCR beta family members distinguished carriers of CMV infection plus the relevant HLA type. The ex vivo response was dominated by HLA-C-restricted CMV-specific TCR beta clonotypes, which also provided the single most frequent clonotype in two of eight donors.

In light of the paper, this sample's treatment or condition label describes: in vitro stimulation with specific CMV peptide epitopes to enrich CMV-specific T cells. The listed sequencing device is Illumina HiSeq 1500. TCRdb itself trimmed the public reads at Q25 with fastp, ran MiXCR and retained productive beta chains. Rows are unified per CDR3 protein, each entry keeping the most common DNA and genes. This sample lists approximately 990,000 distinct CDR3 sequences; roughly a third were detected once. About an eighth of the sample comes from the top ten. With regard to this clonotype: It lacks a known antigen. Within one base of it there is no much larger clone, and no base qualities were kept.

The chain is encoded by TRBV6-6 joined to TRBJ2-1, and 9 junction bases match TRBD2. The sequence was collected from a human donor in good health (CMV status not recorded). Some clones in this sample may be carry-over from other donors' samples. Material: cultured CD8+ T cells from PBMCs, obtained from culture after CMV antigen stimulation. The CDR3 region reads CASSYSISLAGHNEQFF. The DNA is as follows: TGTGCCAGCAGTTACTCGATTTCCCTAGCGGGGCACAATGAGCAGTTCTTC.